This T cell receptor (beta chain) stems from a study of identical twins. Ten or more counts support this clonotype. Its matching antigen is unknown. TCRdb used MiXCR to reprocess the 5' RACE reads, holding one entry per CDR3 protein. There are roughly 630,000 distinct CDR3 sequences in the sample; under 8.5% occur only once, and over 1.5% lies in the top ten. This CDR3 is built from 15 residues. V was cut by 1 base and J by 0 bases, with 7 bases left in between. Looked up from germline, CDR1 is MGHRA and CDR2 is YSYEKL. Points from the study as a whole: Beta out-of-frame sequences displayed a weaker excess of sharing between twins.

These data were likewise used in another study, on yellow fever vaccine responses in identical twins.

This chain connects TRBV4-1 to TRBJ2-4, with D perhaps matching TRBD2 (6 bases). Sequencing input: PBMCs. The clonotype originates from a young woman in good health. CDR3 sequence reads: CASSQVGLAKNIQYF. The CDR3 nucleotides read TGCGCCAGCAGCCAAGTGGGACTAGCCAAAAACATTCAGTACTTC.